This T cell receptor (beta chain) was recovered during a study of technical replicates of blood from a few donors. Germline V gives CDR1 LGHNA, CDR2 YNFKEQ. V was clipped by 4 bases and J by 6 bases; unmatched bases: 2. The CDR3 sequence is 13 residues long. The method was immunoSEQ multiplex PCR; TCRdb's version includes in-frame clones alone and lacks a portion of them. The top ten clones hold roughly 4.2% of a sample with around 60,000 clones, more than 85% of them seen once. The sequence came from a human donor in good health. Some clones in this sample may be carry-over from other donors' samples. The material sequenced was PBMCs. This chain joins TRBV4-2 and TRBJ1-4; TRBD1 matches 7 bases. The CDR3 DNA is TGTGCCAGCAGCCCCGGGACAGATGAAAAACTGTTTTTT. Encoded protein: CASSPGTDEKLFF.